Given below is one T cell receptor (beta chain) in context. Its antigen is undetermined. The data were taken from a study of shared clonotypes between healthy human individuals. Overall study context: Each donor's CD8 memory used one plate, CD8 naive two, each CD4 subset three. Study conclusions and caveats: Represented diversity, genetic and exposure-history alike, was limited by few donors. Generation probabilities of non-shared clonotypes were lower (relative to those shared by all four donors).

The CDR3 is made up of 11 amino acids. With 7 bases removed from V and 7 bases from J, the gap between germline ends came to 11 bases. Germline V lookup: CDR1 SQVTM, CDR2 ANQGSEA. Only CD45RO-negative cells positively selected for CCR7 counted as naive CD8 cells, so terminally differentiated effector memory CD45RA+ cells were excluded. Original handling: Filtering differed since immunoSEQ provided only junctions, with no quality scores. Clones were read by immunoSEQ multiplex PCR, and TCRdb kept only the in-frame ones, dropping some. That table gives V, J and clone size, and the DNA gave D and trimming. The sample contains around 2,100,000 clones, just under 95% of which appear only once.

The sequenced sample consisted of naive CD8+ T cells sorted from blood. This chain joins TRBV29-1 and TRBJ2-1; the D is unclear. The TCR comes from a man between 18 and 29 years old in good health. The CDR3: CSGADFNEQFF. The CDR3 bases are TGCAGCGGGGCTGATTTTAATGAGCAGTTCTTC.